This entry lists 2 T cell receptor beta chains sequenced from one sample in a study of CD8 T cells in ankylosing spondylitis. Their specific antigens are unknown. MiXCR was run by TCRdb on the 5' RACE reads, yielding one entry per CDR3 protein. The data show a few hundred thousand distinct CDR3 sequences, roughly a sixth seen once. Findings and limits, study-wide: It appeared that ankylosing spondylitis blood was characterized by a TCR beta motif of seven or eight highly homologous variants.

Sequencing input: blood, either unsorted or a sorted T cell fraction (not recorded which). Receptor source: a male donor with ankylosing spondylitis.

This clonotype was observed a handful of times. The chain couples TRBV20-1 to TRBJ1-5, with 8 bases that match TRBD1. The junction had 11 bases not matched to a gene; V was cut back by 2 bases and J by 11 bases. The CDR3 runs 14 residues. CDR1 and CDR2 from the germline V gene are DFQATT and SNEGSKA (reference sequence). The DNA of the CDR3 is TGCAGTGCTAGATATGGGACAGGCCAATCGGCCCAGCATTTT. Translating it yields CSARYGTGQSAQHF.

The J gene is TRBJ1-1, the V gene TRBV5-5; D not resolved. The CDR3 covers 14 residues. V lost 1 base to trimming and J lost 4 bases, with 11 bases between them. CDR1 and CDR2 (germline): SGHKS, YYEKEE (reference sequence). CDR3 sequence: CASSLFSWGTEAFF. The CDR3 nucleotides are TGTGCCAGCAGCTTGTTCTCTTGGGGCACTGAAGCTTTCTTT.